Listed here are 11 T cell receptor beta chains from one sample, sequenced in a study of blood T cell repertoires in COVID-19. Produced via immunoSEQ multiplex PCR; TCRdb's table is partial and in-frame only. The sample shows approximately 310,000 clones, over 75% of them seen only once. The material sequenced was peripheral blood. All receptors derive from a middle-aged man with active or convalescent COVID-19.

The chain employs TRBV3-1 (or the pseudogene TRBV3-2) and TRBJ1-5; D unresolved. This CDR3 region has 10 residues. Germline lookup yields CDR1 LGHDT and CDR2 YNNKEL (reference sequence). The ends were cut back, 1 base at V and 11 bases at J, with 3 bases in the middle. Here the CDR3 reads CASSQVAQHF. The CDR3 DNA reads TGTGCCAGCAGCCAAGTAGCCCAGCATTTT.

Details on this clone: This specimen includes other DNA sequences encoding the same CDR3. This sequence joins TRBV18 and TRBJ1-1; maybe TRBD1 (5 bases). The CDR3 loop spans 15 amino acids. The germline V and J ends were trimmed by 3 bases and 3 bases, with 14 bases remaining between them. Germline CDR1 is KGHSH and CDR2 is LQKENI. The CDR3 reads CASSPRRDLDTEAFF. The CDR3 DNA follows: TGTGCCAGCTCACCTCGGCGGGACTTAGACACTGAAGCTTTCTTT. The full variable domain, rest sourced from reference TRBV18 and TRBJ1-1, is NAGVMQNPRHLVRRRGQEARLRCSPMKGHSHVYWYRQLPEEGLKFMVYLQKENIIDESGMPKERFSAEFPKEGPSILRIQQVVRGDSAAYFCASSPRRDLDTEAFFGQGTRLTVV.

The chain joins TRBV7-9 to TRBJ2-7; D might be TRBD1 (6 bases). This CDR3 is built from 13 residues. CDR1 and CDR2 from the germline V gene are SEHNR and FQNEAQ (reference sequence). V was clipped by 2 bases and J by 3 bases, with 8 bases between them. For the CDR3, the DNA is TGTGCCAGCAGCTTATCACAGGGCTACGAGCAGTACTTC. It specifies CASSLSQGYEQYF.

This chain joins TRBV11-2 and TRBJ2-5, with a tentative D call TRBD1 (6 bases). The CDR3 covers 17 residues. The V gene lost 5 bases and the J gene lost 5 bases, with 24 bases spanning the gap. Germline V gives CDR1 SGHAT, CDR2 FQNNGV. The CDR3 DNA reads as TGTGCCAGCAGCCTCCGGGGACCGCGAGGGGGAGAGGAGACCCAGTACTTC. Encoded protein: CASSLRGPRGGEETQYF.

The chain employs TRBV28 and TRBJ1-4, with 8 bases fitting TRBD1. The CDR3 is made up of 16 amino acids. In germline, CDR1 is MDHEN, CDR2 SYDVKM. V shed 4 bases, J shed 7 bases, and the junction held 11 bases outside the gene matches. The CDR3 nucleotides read TGTGCCAGCAGTTCCTCCCACGGGACAGGACCTGAAAAACTGTTTTTT. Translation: CASSSSHGTGPEKLFF.

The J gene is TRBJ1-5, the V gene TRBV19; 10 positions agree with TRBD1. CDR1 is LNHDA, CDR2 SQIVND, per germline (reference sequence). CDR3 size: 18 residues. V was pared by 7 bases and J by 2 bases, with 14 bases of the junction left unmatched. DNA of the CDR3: TGTGCCAGTACCCCAAAACCGACAGGGGGCTCGGGCAATCAGCCCCAGCATTTT. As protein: CASTPKPTGGSGNQPQHF.

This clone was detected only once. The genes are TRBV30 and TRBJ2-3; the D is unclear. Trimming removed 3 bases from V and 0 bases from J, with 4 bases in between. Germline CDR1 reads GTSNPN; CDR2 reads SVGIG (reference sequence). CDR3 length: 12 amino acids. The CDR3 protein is CAWRLSTDTQYF. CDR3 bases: TGTGCCTGGAGACTAAGCACAGATACGCAGTATTTT.

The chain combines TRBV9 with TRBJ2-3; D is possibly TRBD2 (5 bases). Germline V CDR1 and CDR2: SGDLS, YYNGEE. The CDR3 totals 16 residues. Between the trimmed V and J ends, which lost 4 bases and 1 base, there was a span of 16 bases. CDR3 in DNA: TGTGCCAGCAGCCCCTCGGCCGGGATGGGCACAGATACGCAGTATTTT. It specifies CASSPSAGMGTDTQYF. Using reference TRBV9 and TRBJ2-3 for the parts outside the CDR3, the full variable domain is DSGVTQTPKHLITATGQRVTLRCSPRSGDLSVYWYQQSLDQGLQFLIQYYNGEERAKGNILERFSAQQFPDLHSELNLSSLELGDSALYFCASSPSAGMGTDTQYFGPGTRLTVL.

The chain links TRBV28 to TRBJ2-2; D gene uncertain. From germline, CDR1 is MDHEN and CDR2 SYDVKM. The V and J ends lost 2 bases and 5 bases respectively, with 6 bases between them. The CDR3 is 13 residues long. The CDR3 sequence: CASSLELTGELFF. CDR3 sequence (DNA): TGTGCCAGCAGTTTAGAACTTACCGGGGAGCTGTTTTTT.

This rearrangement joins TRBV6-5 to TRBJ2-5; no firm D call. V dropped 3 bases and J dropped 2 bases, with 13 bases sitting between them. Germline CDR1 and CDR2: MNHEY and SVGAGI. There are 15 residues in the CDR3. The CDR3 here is CASSYSVAGQETQYF. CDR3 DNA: TGTGCCAGCAGTTATTCGGTGGCAGGACAAGAGACCCAGTACTTC.

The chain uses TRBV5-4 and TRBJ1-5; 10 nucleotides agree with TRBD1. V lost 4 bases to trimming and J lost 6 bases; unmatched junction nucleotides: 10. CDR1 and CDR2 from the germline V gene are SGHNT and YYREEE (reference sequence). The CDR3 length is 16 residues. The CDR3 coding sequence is TGTGCCAGCAGCCCCGGGGACAGGGGAAGTAGTCAGCCCCAGCATTTT. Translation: CASSPGDRGSSQPQHF.